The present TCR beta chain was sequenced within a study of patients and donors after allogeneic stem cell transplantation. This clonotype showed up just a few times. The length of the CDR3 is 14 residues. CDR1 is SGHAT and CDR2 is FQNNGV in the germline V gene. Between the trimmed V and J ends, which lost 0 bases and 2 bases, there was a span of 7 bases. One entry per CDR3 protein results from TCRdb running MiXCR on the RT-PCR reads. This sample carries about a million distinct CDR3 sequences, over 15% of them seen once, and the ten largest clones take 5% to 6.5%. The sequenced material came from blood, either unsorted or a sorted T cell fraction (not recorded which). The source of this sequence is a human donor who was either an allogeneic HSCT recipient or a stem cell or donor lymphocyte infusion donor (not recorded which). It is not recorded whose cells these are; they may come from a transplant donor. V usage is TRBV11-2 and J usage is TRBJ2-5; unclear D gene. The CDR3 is CASSLEEIQETQYF. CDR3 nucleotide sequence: TGTGCCAGCAGCTTAGAAGAGATACAAGAGACCCAGTACTTC.